This T cell receptor (beta chain) appears in the sequencing data of a study of type 1 regulatory T cells. Looking at the study overall: T-allo10 is an in vitro-generated, Tr1-enriched CD4 T cell product specific for alloantigen. Broader study findings: Compared with non-Tr1 cells, Tr1 cells showed a narrower TCR repertoire.

Comments on this clonotype: Its cognate antigen is unknown.

MiXCR, applied by TCRdb to the reads, yields one record per CDR3 protein. This sample has about 42,000 distinct CDR3 sequences, with 9% to 15% found just once. The material sequenced was cultured non-Tr1 T cells, either the whole culture or a sorted T cell fraction (not recorded which). This receptor was taken from a human donor in good health.

The CDR3 DNA reads TGTGCCTGGACCGGGTACCAAGAGACCCAGTACTTC. Translation: CAWTGYQETQYF. V gene TRBV30 combines with J gene TRBJ2-5; D is undetermined. From germline, CDR1 is GTSNPN and CDR2 SVGIG (reference sequence). The CDR3 has 12 residues. Deletions cut 4 bases from V and 0 bases from J, with 6 bases between.